This note documents a single T cell receptor (beta chain) sequence. Which antigen it targets is not known. Base qualities are not recorded, but no much larger clone differs from it by a single base. The data stem from a study of blood T cell repertoires in COVID-19 (dated by TCRdb to 2018 to 2021). About the investigation overall: Collaborator samples came from the United States, Italy and Spain and covered acute and convalescent phases of COVID-19. The repertoires were released in a freely available public database meant as a resource for research on the immune response to SARS-CoV-2. The material from the prospective study consisted of cDNA or gDNA derived from T cells, B-cell-depleted T cells, or PBMCs. The sample metadata nearly always contained a de-identified subject ID, COVID-19 status, age in years and sex. Where available, HLA class I and class II types were taken from metadata supplied by the sample provider and were not determined by assay-based typing. The dataset comprised deeply sampled blood TCRbeta repertoires from subjects exposed to, actively infected with, or recovered from COVID-19. Samples were obtained from the ongoing ImmuneRACE study (first 160 participants) and from about 1,300 subjects provided by 6 global collaborators.

TCRbeta CDR3 regions were amplified from genomic DNA by means of the immunoSEQ Assay, a bias-controlled multiplex PCR. Under the source paper's analysis protocol: The number of nucleated cells in each sample was estimated from the amplification of reference gene primers within the assay. To quantify the absolute abundance of each unique TCRbeta CDR3 rearrangement, sequence reads were collapsed and filtered. For each sample, productive Simpson clonality was calculated as the square root of Simpson's diversity index across productive rearrangements. TCRdb limited this immuneACCESS table to in-frame rearrangements with V and J called. A share of clones is missing; checked studies link under half to unresolved V genes, and the rest is unexplained. That table gives V, J and clone size, and the DNA gave D and trimming. For this sample there are approximately 77,000 clones; 80% appear just once. The biggest ten clones account for around 4.8% of the sample.

Including the terminal cysteine and phenylalanine, the CDR3 comprises 14 residues. Solely the CDR3 DNA is kept, with 42 bases framed from the first base. At the junction V is shortened by 3 bases and J by 1 base, with 8 bases in between. From the germline V gene, CDR1 is SGHDT and CDR2 is YYEEEE. Broader findings and caveats from the paper: Clinical and demographic metadata were provided uncurated, with the amount varying by source and participant.

Each collaborating institution followed its own protocols to collect whole blood in K2EDTA tubes. For TCRbeta analysis, collaborator samples were shipped as frozen whole blood, as isolated PBMCs, or as DNA extracted from either sample type. This sequence uses TRBV5-6 and TRBJ1-5; 6 matching bases give a weak D call of TRBD1. What was sequenced was peripheral blood. This receptor was obtained from a woman between 70 and 85 years old with acute or convalescent COVID-19. The encoded CDR3 is CASSYGQSNQPQHF. In nucleotides, the sequence is TGTGCCAGCAGCTATGGACAGAGCAATCAGCCCCAGCATTTT.